The 9 T cell receptor beta chains reported below all come from one sample, sequenced in a study of CD8+ T cells in alopecia areata. TCR sequencing used cDNA made by reverse transcription of extracted RNA. Method: immunoSEQ multiplex PCR; TCRdb's copy keeps in-frame clones and lacks some. Among over 120,000 clones, around 58% were seen once, and the ten largest hold roughly 6.7%. The sequencing here drew on CD4+ T cells sorted from blood, taken at week 0. These TCRs come from a human donor with alopecia areata.

The V gene is TRBV7-2, the J gene TRBJ2-5; 7 nucleotides agree with TRBD2. The CDR3 loop spans 14 amino acids. V lost 5 bases, J lost 9 bases, and 12 bases stayed unmatched. Germline CDR1 SGHTA, CDR2 FQGNSA. The CDR3, as DNA: TGTGCCAGCAGCCCCCAAGGAGGCCGGGGGGCCCAGTACTTC. It specifies CASSPQGGRGAQYF.

This clone was observed a single time. V and J are TRBV5-1 and TRBJ1-2; 12 bases are shared with TRBD1. V lost 0 bases to trimming and J lost 4 bases; unmatched junction nucleotides: 4. The CDR3 length is 16 residues. Looked up from germline, CDR1 is SGHRS and CDR2 is YFSETQ. The CDR3 DNA is TGCGCCAGCAGCTTGGTGGGACAGGGGGCGGTCTATGGCTACACCTTC. Translation gives CASSLVGQGAVYGYTF.

The chain joins TRBV10-3 to TRBJ2-2, with unresolved D. Germline V gives CDR1 ENHRY, CDR2 SYGVKD. The germline V and J ends were trimmed by 2 bases and 0 bases, with 10 bases remaining between them. This CDR3 region has 16 residues. The CDR3 DNA sequence: TGTGCCATCAGTGAGGTGGGTCGGCCGAACACCGGGGAGCTGTTTTTT. Translation: CAISEVGRPNTGELFF.

A single count supports this clone. The chain combines TRBV6-5 with TRBJ2-1; D is possibly TRBD1 or TRBD2 (6 bases each). The CDR3 is 15 residues long. The germline V gene encodes CDR1 MNHEY and CDR2 SVGAGI. V was pared by 7 bases and J by 9 bases, with 22 bases between. The CDR3 DNA sequence: TGTGCCAGCACACTAATGGGGGGCGCAGGCGTTGAGCAGTTCTTC. Translation: CASTLMGGAGVEQFF.

This clone has just a few counts. The chain recombines TRBV29-1 with TRBJ2-5; 10 bases map to TRBD2. The CDR3 length is 14 residues. CDR1 is SQVTM, CDR2 ANQGSEA, per germline. The V gene end was trimmed by 1 base and the J gene end by 5 bases; junction bases not matched to a gene: 4. CDR3 DNA: TGCAGCGTTGAAGGTCCTAGCGGGGGTGAGACCCAGTACTTC. It specifies CSVEGPSGGETQYF.

A few counts support this clone. The chain joins TRBV4-3 to TRBJ2-7, with a tentative D call TRBD2 (5 bases). Germline assignment: CDR1 LGHNA and CDR2 YSLEER. The V end was cut by 2 bases, the J end by 2 bases, with 10 bases between. This CDR3 comprises 14 residues. The CDR3 DNA is TGCGCCAGCAGCCAATGGACTGGAGCCTACGAGCAGTACTTC. It encodes CASSQWTGAYEQYF.

The V call is TRBV7-2, the J call TRBJ2-3; D unclear. The CDR3 has 15 residues. Trimming removed 4 bases from V and 0 bases from J, with 11 bases in between. Germline values: CDR1 SGHTA, CDR2 FQGNSA. The DNA for the CDR3 is TGTGCCAGCAGCTCTCTCGGAACTAGCACAGATACGCAGTATTTT. It yields the protein CASSSLGTSTDTQYF.

The rearrangement joins TRBV18 to TRBJ2-3; D is unresolved. The germline V and J ends were trimmed by 3 bases and 1 base, with 2 bases remaining between them. Germline CDR1 and CDR2: KGHSH and LQKENI. CDR3 length: 12 amino acids. DNA for the CDR3: TGTGCCAGCTCACCCGGCACAGATACGCAGTATTTT. Translating gives CASSPGTDTQYF.

The chain uses TRBV5-1 and TRBJ1-5; maybe TRBD1 (6 bases). The germline V and J ends were trimmed by 4 bases and 2 bases, with 16 bases remaining between them. CDR1 is SGHRS and CDR2 is YFSETQ in the germline V gene. The CDR3 has 16 amino acids. The CDR3 bases are TGCGCCAGCAGCCCCGGACAGCTAGTCGGCAATCAGCCCCAGCATTTT. Translating gives CASSPGQLVGNQPQHF.